Below, one T cell receptor beta chain is given with its context. These data belong to a study of shared T cell receptors in the human thymus. Measured with immunoSEQ multiplex PCR; TCRdb has only the in-frame clones, and not every one. The sample lists roughly 410,000 clones; about 95% were seen once. This CDR3 comprises 15 residues. Germline CDR1 SQVTM, CDR2 ANQGSEA. Trimming left V 3 bases short and J 6 bases short, with 21 bases between. V and J are TRBV29-1 and TRBJ2-7, with D perhaps matching TRBD1 or TRBD2 (6 bases each). This receptor was obtained from a human donor. Specimen: thymocytes. CDR3 DNA: TGCAGCGTTGAGGCCGGGACTGAATCCAGGGGCGAGCAGTACTTC. Encoded protein: CSVEAGTESRGEQYF.